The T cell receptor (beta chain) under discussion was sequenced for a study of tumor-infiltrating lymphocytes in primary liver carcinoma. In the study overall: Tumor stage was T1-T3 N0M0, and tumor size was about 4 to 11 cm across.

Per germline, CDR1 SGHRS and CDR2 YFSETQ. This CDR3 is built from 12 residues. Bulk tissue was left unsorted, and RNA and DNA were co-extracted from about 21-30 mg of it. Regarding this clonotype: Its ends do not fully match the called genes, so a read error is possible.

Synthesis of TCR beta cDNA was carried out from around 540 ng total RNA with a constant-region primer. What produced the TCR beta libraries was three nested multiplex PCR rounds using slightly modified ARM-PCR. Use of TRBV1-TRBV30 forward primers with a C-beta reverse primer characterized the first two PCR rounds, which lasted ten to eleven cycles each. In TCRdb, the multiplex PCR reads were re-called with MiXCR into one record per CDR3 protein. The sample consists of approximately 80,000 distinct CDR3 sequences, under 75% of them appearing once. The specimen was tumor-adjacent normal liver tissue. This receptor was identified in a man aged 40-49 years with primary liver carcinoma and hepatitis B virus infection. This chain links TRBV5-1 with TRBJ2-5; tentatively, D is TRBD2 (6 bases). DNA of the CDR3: TGCGCCAGCAGTTTGGGGGGAGAGACCCAGTGCTTC. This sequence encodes CASSLGGETQCF.